The T cell receptor (beta chain) described here comes from a study of blood T cell repertoires in COVID-19. Looking at the study overall: Whether acute or convalescent, the COVID-19 samples came from the United States, Italy and Spain. In each case, the material was cDNA or gDNA derived from T cells, B-cell-depleted T cells, or PBMCs.

Original data processing: Using reference gene primer amplification, nucleated cell counts were estimated. Method: immunoSEQ multiplex PCR; TCRdb's copy keeps in-frame clones and lacks some. The V and J calls and clone size were taken over from that table, and D and trimming were inferred from the DNA. The sample includes 170,000 or so clones, approximately 80% of them seen just once. The CDR3 consists of 14 residues. J gave up 8 bases and V 3 bases, and 6 bases lay outside the gene matches. Per germline, CDR1 SGHTA and CDR2 FQGTGA. The specimen was peripheral blood. The rearrangement uses TRBV7-3 and TRBJ1-2; 10 positions match TRBD1. The receptor comes from a woman aged 60 to 75 with acute or convalescent COVID-19. This chain's CDR3 is CASSFGGTGEGYTF. The CDR3 DNA follows: TGTGCCAGCAGCTTTGGAGGGACAGGGGAGGGCTACACCTTC.